The source of this TCR beta chain is a study of technical replicates of blood from a few donors. The assay was immunoSEQ multiplex PCR, and TCRdb's table has in-frame clones only and misses some. The table records some 70,000 clones, about 97% of them present only once. Germline lookup yields CDR1 SSHAT and CDR2 FNYEAQ (reference sequence). CDR3 size: 17 residues. Points on this clone: Compared with germline, one end of the junction differs, possibly owing to a read error.

The source is a human donor in good health. Sequencing was done on a sample of T cells isolated from PBMCs. The chain uses TRBV7-7 and TRBJ2-2, with 10 bases aligning to TRBD2. CDR3 sequence reads: CASSQTRASGSLGELFF. CDR3 sequence (DNA): TGTGCTAGCAGCCAGACTCGGGCTAGCGGGAGCCTTGGGGAGCTGTTTTTT.